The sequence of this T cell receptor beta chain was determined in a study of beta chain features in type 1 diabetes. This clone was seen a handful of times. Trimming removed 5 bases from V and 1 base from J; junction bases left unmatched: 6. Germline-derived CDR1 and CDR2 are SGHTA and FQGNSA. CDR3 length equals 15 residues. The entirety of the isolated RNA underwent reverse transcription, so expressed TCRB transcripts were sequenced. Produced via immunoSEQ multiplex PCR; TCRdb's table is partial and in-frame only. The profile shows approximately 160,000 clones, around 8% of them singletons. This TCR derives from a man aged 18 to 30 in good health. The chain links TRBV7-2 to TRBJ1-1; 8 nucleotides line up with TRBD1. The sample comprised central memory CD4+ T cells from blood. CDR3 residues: CASSAYGTGNTEAFF. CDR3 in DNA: TGTGCCAGCAGCGCCTACGGGACAGGGAACACTGAAGCTTTCTTT.